This TCR beta chain was retrieved from a study of cytomegalovirus exposure and HLA in healthy donors. Use of 60 Vbeta and 13 Jbeta primers characterized the PCR. Sequencing was performed with immunoSEQ multiplex PCR; in TCRdb, only in-frame clones are kept and a portion is missing. The data hold roughly 140,000 clones, with 65% to 85% observed a single time. This clonotype was sampled from a male donor in good health and CMV-seronegative. Sequencing input: PBMCs.

As DNA, the CDR3 is TGTGCCAGCTCACCACCGGGCCGCCAAGAGACCCAGTACTTC. Translated: CASSPPGRQETQYF. V is TRBV18 and J is TRBJ2-5; D uncertain. The CDR3 is made up of 14 amino acids. Trimming took off 0 bases at V and 1 base at J, with 6 bases between the two ends. The germline gives CDR1 KGHSH, CDR2 LQKENI.